These 14 T cell receptor beta chains were all obtained from the same sample, sequenced in a study of T cells in localized non-small cell lung cancer. Clones were sequenced by immunoSEQ multiplex PCR, and TCRdb holds only the in-frame ones, with some missing. The sample includes some 33,000 clones, about 80% of them seen just once. The material was peripheral blood, obtained before any cancer treatment. Every receptor here comes from a male donor older than 55 with stage III squamous cell lung carcinoma.

The J gene is TRBJ2-1, the V gene TRBV7-9, with 12 bases identical to TRBD2. CDR1 is SEHNR, CDR2 FQNEAQ, per germline (reference sequence). The trim removed 5 bases at V and 3 bases at J, leaving 11 bases unmatched. The CDR3 has 18 residues. The CDR3 DNA reads TGTGCCAGCAGCCCTGCCTCTAGCGGGGGGGCCCTCTACAATGAGCAGTTCTTC. Residues: CASSPASSGGALYNEQFF.

This rearrangement joins TRBV5-5 to TRBJ1-1; D ambiguous. Germline V gene sequence: CDR1 SGHKS, CDR2 YYEKEE (reference sequence). Trimming cost V 2 bases and J 2 bases, with 4 bases left between them. There are 12 residues in the CDR3. CDR3 sequence reads: CASSFLNTEAFF. The CDR3 DNA sequence: TGTGCCAGCAGCTTCCTAAACACTGAAGCTTTCTTT.

The chain is built from TRBV19 and TRBJ1-1; a possible D gene is TRBD1 (5 bases). The CDR3 is 16 residues long. The germline V gene encodes CDR1 LNHDA and CDR2 SQIVND (reference sequence). The V and J ends lost 4 bases and 1 base respectively, with 16 bases between them. The CDR3 region is CASSTPRRDGNTEAFF. In nucleotides, the CDR3 is TGTGCCAGTAGTACTCCCCGGAGGGACGGGAACACTGAAGCTTTCTTT.

The V and J genes are TRBV11-2 and TRBJ2-5; 9 bases map to TRBD1. Trimming at V came to 1 base and at J to 11 bases, leaving 17 bases not matched to a gene. The length of the CDR3 is 17 residues. Germline values: CDR1 SGHAT, CDR2 FQNNGV. CDR3 residues: CASSLVDRGSGLLEQYF. The CDR3 nucleotides read TGTGCCAGCAGCTTAGTGGACAGGGGAAGTGGTCTCTTGGAGCAGTACTTC. The whole variable domain, filled in from reference TRBV11-2 and TRBJ2-5, reads EAGVAQSPRYKIIEKRQSVAFWCNPISGHATLYWYQQILGQGPKLLIQFQNNGVVDDSQLPKDRFSAERLKGVDSTLKIQPAKLEDSAVYLCASSLVDRGSGLLEQYFGPGTRLLVL.

V is TRBV9 and J is TRBJ2-1, with no clear D. Germline V gene lookup returns CDR1 SGDLS and CDR2 YYNGEE. The CDR3 length is 12 residues. The V gene lost 4 bases and the J gene lost 5 bases, with 7 bases spanning the gap. The CDR3 DNA sequence: TGTGCCAGCAGCCTTTACCACAATGAGCAGTTCTTC. It specifies CASSLYHNEQFF.

The chain combines TRBV18 with TRBJ1-5; tentative D call: TRBD1 (5 bases). V lost 2 bases and J 5 bases, leaving 10 bases between the germline ends. There are 14 residues in the CDR3. Germline V gene lookup returns CDR1 KGHSH and CDR2 LQKENI. DNA of the CDR3: TGTGCCAGCTCACCAGGGGACGGGGATCAGCCCCAGCATTTT. As protein: CASSPGDGDQPQHF.

The chain is built from TRBV9 and TRBJ1-1; 7 nucleotides match TRBD1. The V and J ends lost 5 bases and 5 bases, in that order; junction bases with no gene match: 12. Germline-derived CDR1 and CDR2 are SGDLS and YYNGEE. This CDR3 contains 15 residues. As DNA, the CDR3 is TGTGCCAGCAGGCCCCTTCGACAGGGATGGACTGAAGCTTTCTTT. Its protein product is CASRPLRQGWTEAFF. The full variable domain, rest sourced from reference TRBV9 and TRBJ1-1, is DSGVTQTPKHLITATGQRVTLRCSPRSGDLSVYWYQQSLDQGLQFLIQYYNGEERAKGNILERFSAQQFPDLHSELNLSSLELGDSALYFCASRPLRQGWTEAFFGQGTRLTVV.

The chain joins TRBV4-1 to TRBJ1-4; D is uncertain. CDR1 and CDR2 (germline): MGHRA, YSYEKL. Deletions cut 6 bases from V and 2 bases from J, with 13 bases between. CDR3 length: 15 residues. The CDR3 spells CASRNSRGTNEKLFF. CDR3 in DNA: TGCGCCAGCAGGAACAGCCGGGGTACTAATGAAAAACTGTTTTTT.

The J gene is TRBJ2-7, the V gene TRBV4-1; weak D call: TRBD2 (6 bases). V lost 0 bases and J 5 bases, leaving 20 bases between the germline ends. The germline CDR1 and CDR2 sequences are MGHRA and YSYEKL. CDR3 length: 17 amino acids. CDR3: CASSQEGPPGRLHEQYF. The CDR3, as DNA: TGCGCCAGCAGCCAAGAAGGTCCCCCCGGGAGACTGCACGAGCAGTACTTC.

The chain links TRBV7-2 to TRBJ2-5, with 8 bases fitting TRBD1. The trim removed 1 base at V and 4 bases at J, leaving 11 bases unmatched. Germline assignment: CDR1 SGHTA and CDR2 FQGNSA. The length of the CDR3 is 17 residues. CDR3 region: CASSLGTGRGFGETQYF. CDR3 bases: TGTGCCAGCAGCTTAGGGACAGGGAGAGGGTTCGGAGAGACCCAGTACTTC.

The rearrangement links TRBV28 to TRBJ2-5; tentative D call: TRBD1 (6 bases). The DNA end is a closer match to TRBJ2-7, so the J assignment may be wrong. This CDR3 has 14 amino acids. CDR1 is MDHEN, CDR2 SYDVKM, per germline. CDR3 residues: CASSRAGEIHEQYF. The CDR3 coding sequence is TGTGCCAGCAGTCGGGCAGGGGAAATCCACGAGCAGTACTTC.

This clone was counted a single time. The V call is TRBV6-5, the J call TRBJ1-3; possible D gene TRBD1, 5 bases. CDR3 length equals 14 residues. The ends were cut back, 7 bases at V and 0 bases at J, with 10 bases in the middle. Germline V lookup: CDR1 MNHEY, CDR2 SVGAGI. CDR3 DNA sequence: TGTGCCAGCACGGGACTGGTCTCTGGAAACACCATATATTTT. Protein sequence: CASTGLVSGNTIYF.

The chain joins TRBV5-1 to TRBJ2-6; no clear D. Germline V gene lookup returns CDR1 SGHRS and CDR2 YFSETQ. The CDR3 covers 15 residues. V was shortened by 1 base and J by 3 bases, with 8 bases between the two germline ends. The CDR3 spells CASSLNDDGANVLTF. The DNA of the CDR3 is TGCGCCAGCAGCTTGAACGACGATGGGGCCAACGTCCTGACTTTC. The full variable domain, in which reference TRBV5-1 and TRBJ2-6 provide the parts outside the CDR3, is KAGVTQTPRYLIKTRGQQVTLSCSPISGHRSVSWYQQTPGQGLQFLFEYFSETQRNKGNFPGRFSGRQFSNSRSEMNVSTLELGDSALYLCASSLNDDGANVLTFGAGSRLTVL.

The count of this clone is one. V and J are TRBV5-1 and TRBJ1-4; TRBD1 might be the D (6 bases). Trimming removed 0 bases from V and 0 bases from J, with 6 bases in between. The CDR3 is 15 residues long. Per the germline V gene, CDR1 is SGHRS and CDR2 is YFSETQ. This CDR3 is CASSLDRATNEKLFF. For the CDR3, the DNA is TGCGCCAGCAGCTTGGACAGGGCAACTAATGAAAAACTGTTTTTT.